This T cell receptor (beta chain) emerged from a study of regulatory T cells in long-lasting Graves disease. Study at large: Over 5 years on antithyroid drugs plus positive TSH receptor antibodies marked Graves' disease as persistent. Study-wide results and limits: Persistent Graves' patients possessed reduced TCR diversity relative to recently diagnosed ones.

The table lists this clonotype with a count of one. Its cognate antigen is unknown. Arm-PCR of CDR3 regions and iRepertoire HTBI primers were used to build TCR beta libraries. Source study methods: The identification of 50 to 65 TRBV and 14 TRBJ segments was made across samples. TCRdb ran MiXCR on the multiplex PCR reads and lists one entry per CDR3 protein. In this record, the V and J calls reflect TCRdb's handling and not the investigators' own analysis. The sample has under 500,000 distinct CDR3 sequences, 20% to 25% seen once. Germline lookup yields CDR1 DFQATT and CDR2 SNEGSKA (reference sequence). V shed 3 bases, J shed 3 bases, and the junction held 8 bases outside the gene matches. The CDR3 is 16 residues long. The time point is: persistent/refractory GD, antithyroid drugs over 5 years with positive TRAb. From RNA extracted from PBMCs, the TCR library was made.

The source material was peripheral blood mononuclear cells (PBMCs), sampled when the disease was refractory, from a patient treated with antithyroid drugs. The sequence came from a female donor with Graves disease. The chain links TRBV20-1 to TRBJ2-1; TRBD2 matches 10 bases. CDR3 sequence (DNA): TGCAGTGCTAGGGCTAGCGGGGGTGGCGTCTACAATGAGCAGTTCTTC. Translated, it gives CSARASGGGVYNEQFF.